The 15 T cell receptor beta chains listed next were all sequenced from one sample in a study of T-cell reconstitution after alpha-beta-depleted transplantation in children. As it was prepared, the TCRbeta library received unique molecular identifiers. MiXCR was run by TCRdb on the PCR reads, yielding one entry per CDR3 protein. The table lists roughly 570,000 distinct CDR3 sequences, around 27% of them singletons. The specimen was PBMCs, collected before TCRalphabeta/CD19-depleted stem cell transplant. The receptors shown here come from a boy under three years old with Wiskott-Aldrich syndrome, due to receive a stem cell transplant.

The rearrangement links TRBV5-1 to TRBJ2-3; D is possibly TRBD1 (5 bases). Germline loops: CDR1 SGHRS, CDR2 YFSETQ. The CDR3 consists of 13 residues. Trimming pared 4 bases from V and 4 bases from J, leaving 10 bases between. This CDR3 is CASSQIGADTQYF. The CDR3 DNA reads TGCGCCAGCAGCCAAATAGGGGCAGATACGCAGTATTTT.

This clonotype was observed once. The rearrangement joins TRBV5-6 to TRBJ2-7; 12 bases are shared with TRBD2. CDR3 length: 17 residues. With 4 bases clipped from V and 3 bases from J, the junction kept 11 bases outside the gene matches. The germline CDR1 and CDR2 sequences are SGHDT and YYEEEE. CDR3 coding DNA: TGTGCCAGCAGCCTAAGGACTAGCGGGAAGGGGAGCTACGAGCAGTACTTC. Residues: CASSLRTSGKGSYEQYF.

Notes on this clonotype: The CDR3 carries no conserved terminal phenylalanine or tryptophan, so it likely arises from a read error. The gene calls are TRBV4-2 and TRBJ2-7; D possibly matches TRBD1 or TRBD2 (5 bases each). V dropped 3 bases and J dropped 1 base, with 16 bases sitting between them. The CDR3 loop spans 16 amino acids. In germline, CDR1 is LGHNA, CDR2 YNFKEQ. CDR3 nucleotides: TGTGCCAGCAGCCATGCTCAGGGCGGGTATTCCTACGAGCAGTACCTC. This translates into CASSHAQGGYSYEQYL.

This chain uses TRBV3-1 with TRBJ2-4, with 11 bases aligning to TRBD1. V lost 7 bases to trimming and J lost 6 bases; unmatched junction nucleotides: 11. From germline, CDR1 is LGHDT and CDR2 YNNKEL (reference sequence). The CDR3 spans 16 residues. CDR3: CASTPYPGQGGNIQYF. DNA for the CDR3: TGTGCCAGCACCCCGTACCCGGGACAGGGGGGAAACATTCAGTACTTC.

The chain carries TRBV20-1 and TRBJ1-4; D gene unclear. The length of the CDR3 is 12 residues. Trimming removed 2 bases at V and 8 bases at J, with 9 bases between. Germline loops: CDR1 DFQATT, CDR2 SNEGSKA (reference sequence). The chain's CDR3 is CSARLIGEKLFF. CDR3 in DNA: TGCAGTGCTAGACTAATAGGGGAAAAACTGTTTTTT.

There are a few counts of this clonotype. The CDR3 spells CASSLLSYNQPQHF. In DNA, the CDR3 is TGTGCCAGCAGTTTATTGAGTTACAATCAGCCCCAGCATTTT. The chain employs TRBV12-3 or TRBV12-4 and TRBJ1-5; D remains unclear. CDR3 length: 14 amino acids. The germline V and J ends were trimmed by 2 bases and 3 bases, with 8 bases remaining between them.

In its sample, this clonotype was seen a few times. The rearrangement uses TRBV2 and TRBJ2-1; D possibly matches TRBD1 or TRBD2 (7 bases each). Germline CDR1 SNHLY, CDR2 FYNNEI. The CDR3 is 15 residues long. V was clipped by 6 bases and J by 7 bases, with 19 bases between them. CDR3 sequence reads: CASSRDSGNSNEQFF. CDR3 sequence (DNA): TGTGCCAGCAGCCGGGACAGCGGGAATTCAAATGAGCAGTTCTTC.

The genes are TRBV20-1 and TRBJ1-1; 7 bases fit TRBD1. Germline V gives CDR1 DFQATT, CDR2 SNEGSKA (reference sequence). The CDR3 has 13 residues. Trimming at V came to 3 bases and at J to 6 bases, leaving 7 bases not matched to a gene. CDR3 sequence (DNA): TGCAGTGCTAGGCGTTCAGGGGGACCTGAAGCTTTCTTT. Amino acid sequence: CSARRSGGPEAFF.

The chain has TRBV28 and TRBJ2-5, with D perhaps TRBD1 (5 bases). The V gene lost 3 bases and the J gene lost 3 bases, with 8 bases spanning the gap. CDR3 length: 13 residues. CDR1 MDHEN and CDR2 SYDVKM come from the germline V gene. The CDR3 sequence: CASSFYRKETQYF. For the CDR3, the DNA is TGTGCCAGCAGTTTCTACAGGAAAGAGACCCAGTACTTC.

The sample holds a few counts of this clonotype. The V call is TRBV27, the J call TRBJ2-3; a possible D gene is TRBD1 (5 bases). Deletions cut 3 bases from V and 5 bases from J, with 24 bases between. CDR1 and CDR2 from the germline V gene are MNHEY and SMNVEV (reference sequence). This CDR3 region has 18 residues. The CDR3: CASSFAIDSARSGDTQYF. The CDR3 DNA reads as TGTGCCAGCAGTTTCGCCATTGACAGCGCCCGGTCCGGAGATACGCAGTATTTT.

The rearrangement links TRBV7-6 to TRBJ2-4; a possible D gene is TRBD1 (7 bases). Germline V lookup: CDR1 SGHVS, CDR2 FNYEAQ. There are 14 residues in the CDR3. V was clipped by 4 bases and J by 9 bases, with 16 bases between them. CDR3: CASSSQGGASIQYF. The CDR3 bases are TGTGCCAGCAGCTCTCAGGGGGGTGCGAGCATTCAGTACTTC.

The chain recombines TRBV29-1 with TRBJ2-5; a weak D match, TRBD2 (6 bases). V lost 4 bases and J lost 9, with 15 bases in between. The CDR3 covers 12 residues. The germline V gene encodes CDR1 SQVTM and CDR2 ANQGSEA. For the CDR3, the DNA is TGCAGCGTTGCGGGGGATGGGCGGGCCCAGTACTTC. The encoded protein is CSVAGDGRAQYF.

This clonotype was counted a few times. CDR3: CSVVGGGFSNEQFF. The CDR3 region has the DNA TGCAGCGTTGTAGGGGGAGGGTTTTCTAATGAGCAGTTCTTC. The chain combines TRBV29-1 with TRBJ2-1, with D tentatively TRBD2 (7 bases). Looked up from germline, CDR1 is SQVTM and CDR2 is ANQGSEA. The CDR3 has 14 residues. Trimming took off 4 bases at V and 7 bases at J, with 17 bases between the two ends.

This clonotype was seen more than once but under ten times. The rearrangement joins TRBV5-1 to TRBJ2-1; TRBD1 matches at 9 bases. From germline, CDR1 is SGHRS and CDR2 YFSETQ. The CDR3 is 16 amino acids. The V segment lost 7 bases and the J segment 4 bases; nucleotides outside the gene matches: 12. CDR3 sequence reads: CASSNGGTGIYNEQFF. The CDR3 nucleotides read TGCGCCAGCTCGAATGGGGGGACAGGGATATACAATGAGCAGTTCTTC. Full variable domain (missing parts from reference TRBV5-1 and TRBJ2-1): KAGVTQTPRYLIKTRGQQVTLSCSPISGHRSVSWYQQTPGQGLQFLFEYFSETQRNKGNFPGRFSGRQFSNSRSEMNVSTLELGDSALYLCASSNGGTGIYNEQFFGPGTRLTVL.

The chain links TRBV5-1 to TRBJ2-2; a weak D match, TRBD1 (5 bases). Germline assignment: CDR1 SGHRS and CDR2 YFSETQ. The CDR3 has 12 amino acids. Between the trimmed V and J ends, which lost 4 bases and 5 bases, there was a span of 6 bases. The CDR3 bases are TGCGCCAGCAGCAAGGGGACCGGGGAGCTGTTTTTT. Translating gives CASSKGTGELFF. Full variable domain (remainder filled in from reference TRBV5-1 and TRBJ2-2): KAGVTQTPRYLIKTRGQQVTLSCSPISGHRSVSWYQQTPGQGLQFLFEYFSETQRNKGNFPGRFSGRQFSNSRSEMNVSTLELGDSALYLCASSKGTGELFFGEGSRLTVL.